The sequence of this T cell receptor beta chain was determined in a study of T-cell reconstitution after alpha-beta-depleted transplantation in children. Overall study findings and caveats: Some patients owed their high day-60 TCRbeta diversity to surviving recipient T cells and thymic progenitors. Fresh T-cell production supplied most of the T-cell counts and diversity seen one year after transplant. Several hundred expanded graft clones reportedly gave rise to the alpha-beta T cells present about two months after transplant.

The TCRbeta library was prepared with unique molecular identifiers. TCRdb ran MiXCR on the PCR reads and lists one entry per CDR3 protein. The sample lists about 980,000 distinct CDR3 sequences, around 30% occurring once. The germline gives CDR1 MNHEY, CDR2 SMNVEV (reference sequence). There are 15 residues in the CDR3. V dropped 5 bases and J dropped 0 bases, with 11 bases sitting between them. This clonotype was seen a few times. Its target is unknown. The receptor was derived from a boy younger than two who had a stem cell transplant for SCID, so the T cells may come from the graft donor. Specimen: PBMCs, mostly from graft donor cells, collected 360 days after TCRalphabeta/CD19-depleted stem cell transplant. The chain couples TRBV27 to TRBJ2-4; D uncertain. The CDR3 sequence: CASSPFPIAKNIQYF. The CDR3, as DNA: TGTGCCAGCAGTCCCTTCCCAATAGCCAAAAACATTCAGTACTTC.